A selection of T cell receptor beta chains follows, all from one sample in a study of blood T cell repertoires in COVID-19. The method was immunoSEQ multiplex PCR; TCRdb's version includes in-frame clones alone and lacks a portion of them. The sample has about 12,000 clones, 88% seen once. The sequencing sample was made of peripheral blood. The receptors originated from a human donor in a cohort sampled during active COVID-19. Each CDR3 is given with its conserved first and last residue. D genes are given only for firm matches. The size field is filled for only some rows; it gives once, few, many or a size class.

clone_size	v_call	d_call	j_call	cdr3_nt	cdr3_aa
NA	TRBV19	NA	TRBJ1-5	TGTGCCAGTAGTATCGAAGCGGGCAGGGACGGGCCCCAGCATTTT	CASSIEAGRDGPQHF
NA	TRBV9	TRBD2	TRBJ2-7	TGTGCCAGCAGCCACAATGGGGGGGAGTACGAGCAGTACTTC	CASSHNGGEYEQYF
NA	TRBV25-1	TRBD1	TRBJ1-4	TGTGCCAGCAGTGTCGGACAGGGGGGTGAAAAACTGTTTTTT	CASSVGQGGEKLFF
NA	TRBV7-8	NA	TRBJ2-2	TGTGCCAGCAGCTTACAATCCCTAGCCGCCGGGGAGCTGTTTTTT	CASSLQSLAAGELFF
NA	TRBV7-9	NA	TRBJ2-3	TGTGCCAGCAGCTTCAGAATAGATACGCAGTATTTT	CASSFRIDTQYF
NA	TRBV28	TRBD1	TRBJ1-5	TGTGCCAGCAGTTTCCCTCGACAGGGCAGCCAGCCCCAGCATTTT	CASSFPRQGSQPQHF
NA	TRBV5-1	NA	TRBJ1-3	TGCGCCAGCAGCTTGGCCCGAGTCTCTGGAAACACCATATATTTT	CASSLARVSGNTIYF
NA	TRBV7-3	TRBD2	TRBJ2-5	TGTGCCAGCAGCTCCACTAGCGGCCAAGAGACCCAGTACTTC	CASSSTSGQETQYF
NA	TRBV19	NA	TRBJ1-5	TGTGCCAGTAGTGGTTTGGGAGGTCAGCCCCAGCATTTT	CASSGLGGQPQHF
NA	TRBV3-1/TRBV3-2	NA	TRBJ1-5	TGTGCCAGCAGCTCCCTCGGGAGGACTAATCAGCCCCAGCATTTT	CASSSLGRTNQPQHF
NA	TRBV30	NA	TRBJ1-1	TGTGCCTGGAAAGGACAGATTGAAGCTTTCTTT	CAWKGQIEAFF
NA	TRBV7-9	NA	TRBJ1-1	TGTGCCAGCAGCTTAGTATGGGCCGGAGGGACTGAAGCTTTCTTT	CASSLVWAGGTEAFF
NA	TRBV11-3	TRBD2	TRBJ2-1	TGTGCCAGCAGCTCTCGACTAGCGGGAGTGGGTGAGCAGTTCTTC	CASSSRLAGVGEQFF
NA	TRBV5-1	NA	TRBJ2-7	TGCGCCAGCAGCGGCGGGACTGAGGGAGTACACGAGCAGTACTTC	CASSGGTEGVHEQYF
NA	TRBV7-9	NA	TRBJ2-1	TGTGCCAGCAGCGATAACAGTCGAGGAGGTGAGCAGTTCTTC	CASSDNSRGGEQFF
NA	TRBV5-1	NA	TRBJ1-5	TGCGCCAGCAGCTTATCGACTGATAGCAATCAGCCCCAGCATTTT	CASSLSTDSNQPQHF
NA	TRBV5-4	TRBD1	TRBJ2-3	TGTGCCAGCAGCTCCCGAGCCCGGACAGGGTACACAGATACGCAGTATTTT	CASSSRARTGYTDTQYF
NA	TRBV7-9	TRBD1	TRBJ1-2	TGTGCCAGCAGCCCCACGGACAGGGTTGATGGCTACACCTTC	CASSPTDRVDGYTF
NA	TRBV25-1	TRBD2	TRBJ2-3	TGTGCCAGCTCGGGGGCGGGGGGCCTTTCGTATACGCAGTATTTT	CASSGAGGLSYTQYF
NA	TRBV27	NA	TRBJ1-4	TGTGCCAGCAGGGCGGGACGGGGAAATGAAAAACTGTTTTTT	CASRAGRGNEKLFF
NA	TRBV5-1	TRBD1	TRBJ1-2	TGCGCCAGCAGCTTTCGGCCGGGACAGGGGGCGGCTAACTATGGCTACACCTTC	CASSFRPGQGAANYGYTF
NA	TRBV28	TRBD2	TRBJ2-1	TGTGCCAGCACCTCGGGACTAGCGGATTACAATGAGCAGTTCTTC	CASTSGLADYNEQFF
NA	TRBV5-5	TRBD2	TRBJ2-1	TGTGCCACCCAGGGTAGCGGGAGCAACAATGAGCAGTTCTTC	CATQGSGSNNEQFF
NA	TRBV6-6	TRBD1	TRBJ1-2	TGTGCCAGCAGTCAACAGGGGGCGGTTGGGGGCTACACCTTC	CASSQQGAVGGYTF
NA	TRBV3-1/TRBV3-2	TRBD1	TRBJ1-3	TGTGCCAGCAGCCGGGACAGTCCCTCTGGAAACACCATATATTTT	CASSRDSPSGNTIYF
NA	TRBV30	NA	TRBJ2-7	TGTGCCTGGACCGGGAATGTTCGCGAGCAGTACTTC	CAWTGNVREQYF
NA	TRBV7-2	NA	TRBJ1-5	TGTGCCAGCAGCTTAGCGGGCAGCCCGAGCAATCAGCCCCAGCATTTT	CASSLAGSPSNQPQHF
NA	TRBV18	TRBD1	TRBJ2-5	TGTGCCAGCTCACCTGTGCGGACAGGGGGCGCGGAGACCCAGTACTTC	CASSPVRTGGAETQYF
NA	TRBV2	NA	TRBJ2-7	TGTGCCCCCCGGGGAATGTCCAACTACGAGCAGTACTTC	CAPRGMSNYEQYF
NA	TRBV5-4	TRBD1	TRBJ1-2	TGTGCCAGCAGCTCCACCGGGACAGGGCTCAATTGGCGTGGCTACACCTTC	CASSSTGTGLNWRGYTF
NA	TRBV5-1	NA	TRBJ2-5	TGCGCCAGCAGCCCAGGGTGGGGGGACCAAGAGACCCAGTACTTC	CASSPGWGDQETQYF
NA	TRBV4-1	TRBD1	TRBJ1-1	TGCGCCAGCAGCCCCGGACAGGGTGTAGTCGGTGGGACCCACACTGAAGCTTTCTTT	CASSPGQGVVGGTHTEAFF
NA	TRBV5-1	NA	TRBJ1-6	TGCGCCAGCAGCCCTTTTTTTACAGGGTCGCTTGGGGCTTCACCCCTCCACTTT	CASSPFFTGSLGASPLHF
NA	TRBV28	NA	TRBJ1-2	TGTGCCAGCAGACCAGGCCCCCATCTTGGCTACACCTTC	CASRPGPHLGYTF
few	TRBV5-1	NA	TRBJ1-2	TGCGCCAGCAGACCCGGGACGGGGGGTTCAGGCTACACCTTC	CASRPGTGGSGYTF
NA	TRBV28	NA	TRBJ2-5	TGTGCCAGCAGTCTCGGGACAGCAACCCCGGAGGGGGAGACCCAGTACTTC	CASSLGTATPEGETQYF
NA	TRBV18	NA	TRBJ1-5	TGTGCCAGCTCACCAGTAAATCAGCCCCAGCATTTT	CASSPVNQPQHF
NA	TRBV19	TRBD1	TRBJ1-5	TGTGCCAGTAGCCCCAGGGGGTTCAATCAGCCCCAGCATTTT	CASSPRGFNQPQHF
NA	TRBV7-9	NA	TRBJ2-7	TGTGCCAGCAGCTTGGAGGGGGCCGCGGAGGGGAAGCAGTACTTC	CASSLEGAAEGKQYF
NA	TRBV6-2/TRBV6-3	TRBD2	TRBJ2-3	TGTGCCAGCAGTTACGTCGCCGGGCGGGGGAGCACAGATACGCAGTATTTT	CASSYVAGRGSTDTQYF
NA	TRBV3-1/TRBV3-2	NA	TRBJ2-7	TGTGCCAGCAGCCAAGAAGTTAGTGTATCCTACGAGCAGTACTTC	CASSQEVSVSYEQYF
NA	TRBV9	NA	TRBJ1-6	TGTGCCAGCAGCGTAGTTGTCGGCAGGGTGGACTCACCCCTCCACTTT	CASSVVVGRVDSPLHF
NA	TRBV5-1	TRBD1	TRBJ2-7	TGCGCCAGCAGCTTCAGACAGGGATCAACCTACGAGCAGTACTTC	CASSFRQGSTYEQYF